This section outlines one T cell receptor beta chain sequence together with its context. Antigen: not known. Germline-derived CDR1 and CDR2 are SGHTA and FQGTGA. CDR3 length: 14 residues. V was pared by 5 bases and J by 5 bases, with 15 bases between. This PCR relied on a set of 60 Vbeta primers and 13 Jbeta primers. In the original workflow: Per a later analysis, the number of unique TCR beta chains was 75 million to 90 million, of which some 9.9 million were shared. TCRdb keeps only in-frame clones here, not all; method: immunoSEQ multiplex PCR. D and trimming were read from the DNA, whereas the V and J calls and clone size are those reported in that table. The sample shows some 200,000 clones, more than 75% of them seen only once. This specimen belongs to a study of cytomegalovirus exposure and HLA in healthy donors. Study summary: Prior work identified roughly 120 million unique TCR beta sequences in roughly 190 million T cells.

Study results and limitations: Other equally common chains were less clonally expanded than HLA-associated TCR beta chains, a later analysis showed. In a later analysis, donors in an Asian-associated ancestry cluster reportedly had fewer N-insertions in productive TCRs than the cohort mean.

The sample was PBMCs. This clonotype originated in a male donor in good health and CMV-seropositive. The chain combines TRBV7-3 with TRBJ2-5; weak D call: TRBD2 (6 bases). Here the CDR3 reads CASSRSGRTETQYF. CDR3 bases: TGTGCCAGCAGCCGGTCAGGGAGGACGGAGACCCAGTACTTC.